Listed here are 26 T cell receptor beta chains from one sample, sequenced in a study of blood T cells in healthy people across ages. A second PCR of roughly 6 to 12 cycles used a sample-barcoded 5' primer and a J-beta primer mix. TCRdb redid the calling of the 5' RACE reads with MiXCR, one entry per CDR3 protein. The sample lists approximately 800,000 distinct CDR3 sequences, 60% to 80% occurring once. Sequencing was done on a sample of blood. The receptor source for this set is a man under 40 in good health.

This clonotype was detected only a few times. V and J are TRBV7-2 and TRBJ2-3; D gene ambiguous. Germline V CDR1 and CDR2: SGHTA, FQGNSA. This CDR3 is built from 15 residues. V was clipped by 1 base and J by 0 bases, with 8 bases between them. CDR3 nucleotides: TGTGCCAGCAGCTTAGACAGACCTAGCACAGATACGCAGTATTTT. This codes for CASSLDRPSTDTQYF. Variable domain in full (rest from reference TRBV7-2 and TRBJ2-3): GAGVSQSPSNKVTEKGKDVELRCDPISGHTALYWYRQSLGQGLEFLIYFQGNSAPDKSGLPSDRFSAERTGGSVSTLTIQRTQQEDSAVYLCASSLDRPSTDTQYFGPGTRLTVL.

The rearrangement links TRBV10-3 to TRBJ2-1, with D possibly being TRBD1 or TRBD2 (5 bases each). CDR3 size: 17 residues. V was clipped by 1 base and J by 5 bases, with 18 bases between them. The germline V gene has CDR1 ENHRY and CDR2 SYGVKD. The CDR3 DNA is TGTGCCATCAGTGAGTTTTTCGGGCCGGGGCAGAACAATGAGCAGTTCTTC. Protein: CAISEFFGPGQNNEQFF.

This rearrangement joins TRBV27 to TRBJ2-5; D is ambiguous. V lost 5 bases to trimming and J lost 4 bases, with 11 bases between them. Germline CDR1 MNHEY, CDR2 SMNVEV (reference sequence). CDR3 length: 13 residues. The CDR3 sequence is CASSPYNGETQYF. CDR3 sequence (DNA): TGTGCCAGCAGTCCCTATAACGGAGAGACCCAGTACTTC.

This clonotype was observed a handful of times. V is TRBV4-3 and J is TRBJ2-6, with D perhaps assigned TRBD1 or TRBD2 (5 bases each). This CDR3 spans 15 amino acids. V lost 4 bases, J lost 1 base, and 8 bases lay in between. Germline CDR1 reads LGHNA; CDR2 reads YSLEER. Written as DNA, the CDR3 is TGCGCCAGCAGCCGCTGGGGGTCTGGGGCCAACGTCCTGACTTTC. Protein product: CASSRWGSGANVLTF.

This clonotype has only a few counts. This rearrangement joins TRBV20-1 to TRBJ1-5; D unclear. V lost 3 bases to trimming and J lost 7 bases, with 10 bases between them. This CDR3 contains 12 residues. The germline V gene encodes CDR1 DFQATT and CDR2 SNEGSKA (reference sequence). Here the CDR3 DNA reads TGCAGTGCTAGCCGACCAGAACAGCCCCAGCATTTT. Its protein product is CSASRPEQPQHF.

The chain employs TRBV4-3 and TRBJ2-2; D may correspond to TRBD1 or TRBD2 (5 bases each). There are 16 residues in the CDR3. Germline CDR1 LGHNA, CDR2 YSLEER. V lost 1 base to trimming and J lost 8 bases, with 17 bases between them. The DNA for the CDR3 is TGCGCCAGCAGCCAAGCCGCCACGAGGGGCACTGGGGAGCTGTTTTTT. Translated, it gives CASSQAATRGTGELFF.

The chain recombines TRBV27 with TRBJ2-5, with 8 bases that match TRBD2. The assigned J gene may be wrong: the sequence end matches TRBJ2-7 better. This CDR3 contains 14 residues. Germline loops: CDR1 MNHEY, CDR2 SMNVEV (reference sequence). CDR3 sequence (DNA): TGTGCCAGCGGATTAGCGGGGTTAGCCTACGAGCAGTACTTC. Translated, it gives CASGLAGLAYEQYF.

This chain joins TRBV29-1 and TRBJ2-7, with D possibly being TRBD1 (7 bases). Germline V gene data show CDR1 as SQVTM and CDR2 as ANQGSEA. The V and J ends lost 6 bases and 2 bases respectively, with 17 bases between them. The CDR3 runs to 14 residues. The DNA for the CDR3 is TGCAGCGTCAAAGCAGGGGGGCTAACCTACGAGCAGTACTTC. Translating gives CSVKAGGLTYEQYF.

CDR3 in amino acids: CASSLVAIVIPQPQHF. The CDR3 DNA follows: TGTGCCAGCAGCTTAGTCGCAATTGTAATACCTCAGCCCCAGCATTTT. The chain employs TRBV7-2 and TRBJ1-5; unclear D gene. Germline-derived CDR1 and CDR2 are SGHTA and FQGNSA. The CDR3 loop spans 16 amino acids. Trimming pared 1 base from V and 6 bases from J, leaving 16 bases between.

This chain uses TRBV6-1 with TRBJ2-3, with 7 bases identical to TRBD2. CDR1 is MNHNS, CDR2 SASEGT, per germline. Unmatched junction bases numbered 9, after V lost 10 bases and J lost 2 bases. The CDR3 loop spans 14 amino acids. The DNA of the CDR3 is TGTGCCACCTCTGGGGGGGGGAACACAGATACGCAGTATTTT. It encodes CATSGGGNTDTQYF.

The rearrangement uses TRBV5-5 and TRBJ2-3; D is possibly TRBD1 (8 bases). CDR3 size: 14 residues. V was shortened by 1 base and J by 6 bases, with 12 bases between the two germline ends. CDR1 and CDR2 from the germline V gene are SGHKS and YYEKEE (reference sequence). CDR3 amino acids: CASSLHRGGDTQYF. CDR3 in DNA: TGTGCCAGCAGCTTGCACAGGGGGGGTGATACGCAGTATTTT. The full variable domain, completed using reference TRBV5-5 and TRBJ2-3, is DAGVTQSPTHLIKTRGQQVTLRCSPISGHKSVSWYQQVLGQGPQFIFQYYEKEERGRGNFPDRFSARQFPNYSSELNVNALLLGDSALYLCASSLHRGGDTQYFGPGTRLTVL.

V gene TRBV20-1 combines with J gene TRBJ2-3, with TRBD1 matching over 8 bases. The V segment lost 4 bases and the J segment 4 bases; nucleotides outside the gene matches: 7. The germline gives CDR1 DFQATT, CDR2 SNEGSKA (reference sequence). The CDR3 consists of 14 residues. CDR3 sequence (DNA): TGCAGTGCTACCCCCGCAGGGGGCTCAGATACGCAGTATTTT. This sequence encodes CSATPAGGSDTQYF.

The genes are TRBV29-1 and TRBJ1-2; D call uncertain. The V gene's germline CDR1 is SQVTM and CDR2 ANQGSEA. There are 14 residues in the CDR3. Trimming pared 6 bases from V and 4 bases from J, leaving 18 bases between. Written as DNA, the CDR3 is TGCAGCGTCTCAACCCGGGCAGCCAGCTATGGCTACACCTTC. Translated: CSVSTRAASYGYTF. The full variable domain, completed using reference TRBV29-1 and TRBJ1-2, is SAVISQKPSRDICQRGTSLTIQCQVDSQVTMMFWYRQQPGQSLTLIATANQGSEATYESGFVIDKFPISRPNLTFSTLTVSNMSPEDSSIYLCSVSTRAASYGYTFGSGTRLTVV.

This clonotype showed up just once. This chain links TRBV3-1 with TRBJ2-7; 11 bases align to TRBD2. This CDR3 has 15 amino acids. Unmatched junction bases numbered 6, after V lost 5 bases and J lost 3 bases. CDR1 LGHDT and CDR2 YNNKEL come from the germline V gene (reference sequence). CDR3 nucleotides: TGTGCCAGCAGCGACGAGACTAGCGGGAACTACGAGCAGTACTTC. Translation: CASSDETSGNYEQYF.

The rearrangement uses TRBV29-1 and TRBJ2-7, with D tentatively TRBD1 or TRBD2 (5 bases each). The CDR3 is 11 residues long. The germline V gene encodes CDR1 SQVTM and CDR2 ANQGSEA. Trimming left V 6 bases short and J 12 bases short, with 18 bases between. CDR3 residues: CSVGTIRDGYF. DNA for the CDR3: TGCAGCGTCGGAACCATCCGGGACGGGTACTTC.

The chain carries TRBV3-1 and TRBJ2-4, with a weak D call TRBD2 (5 bases). The DNA end favors TRBJ2-7, so the J call may be wrong. Germline V gene data show CDR1 as LGHDT and CDR2 as YNNKEL (reference sequence). The CDR3 has 14 amino acids. The CDR3 DNA follows: TGTGCCAGCAGCCAAGTCCCTAGCTTGGGCGAGCAGTACTTC. Protein: CASSQVPSLGEQYF.

This chain connects TRBV29-1 to TRBJ2-4; 7 bases are shared with TRBD2. The J call is doubtful: the DNA matches TRBJ2-5 better. The V gene's germline CDR1 is SQVTM and CDR2 ANQGSEA. The CDR3 has 15 amino acids. For the CDR3, the DNA is TGCAGCGTTGAACGGGCTAGCGGTTTCCATGAGACCCAGTACTTC. Protein product: CSVERASGFHETQYF.

This sequence joins TRBV18 and TRBJ1-2, with 11 bases aligning to TRBD1. The CDR3 contains 17 residues. CDR1 and CDR2 from the germline V gene are KGHSH and LQKENI. V lost 3 bases to trimming and J lost 5 bases; unmatched junction nucleotides: 11. As DNA, the CDR3 is TGTGCCAGCTCACCTACAACCGGGACAGGGGGGATTTATGGCTACACCTTC. This sequence encodes CASSPTTGTGGIYGYTF.

The CDR3 sequence: CASSYGTSGPGGYEQYF. The CDR3 DNA reads TGTGCCAGCAGTTACGGGACTAGCGGGCCGGGGGGCTACGAGCAGTACTTC. This chain links TRBV6-5 with TRBJ2-7, with 12 bases lining up with TRBD2. There are 17 residues in the CDR3. The germline V gene encodes CDR1 MNHEY and CDR2 SVGAGI. The V gene end was trimmed by 2 bases and the J gene end by 3 bases; junction bases not matched to a gene: 8.

This clonotype was recorded a few times. This rearrangement joins TRBV20-1 to TRBJ2-7; 7 bases are shared with TRBD2. Looked up from germline, CDR1 is DFQATT and CDR2 is SNEGSKA (reference sequence). This CDR3 contains 14 residues. V was clipped by 1 base and J by 3 bases; unmatched bases: 6. CDR3 in amino acids: CSARGLAALYEQYF. The CDR3 nucleotides read TGCAGTGCTAGAGGACTAGCTGCTCTCTACGAGCAGTACTTC.

The chain employs TRBV12-3 or TRBV12-4 and TRBJ2-3; D call uncertain. CDR3 size: 13 residues. V gave up 2 bases and J gave up 8 bases, with 11 bases separating them. The CDR3 spells CASSLTPSPTQYF. The DNA for the CDR3 is TGTGCCAGCAGTTTAACCCCGTCCCCTACGCAGTATTTT.

Only a few counts were recorded for this clonotype. This chain uses TRBV28 with TRBJ2-7; 13 bases are shared with TRBD2. Looked up from germline, CDR1 is MDHEN and CDR2 is SYDVKM. V shed 4 bases and J 3 bases; nucleotides not matched to a gene: 6. The length of the CDR3 is 16 residues. The CDR3 sequence: CASSSSLAGGHYEQYF. DNA of the CDR3: TGTGCCAGCAGTTCCTCACTAGCGGGGGGGCACTACGAGCAGTACTTC.

There are a few counts of this clonotype. J is TRBJ1-4 and V is TRBV20-1; D is ambiguous. CDR1 and CDR2 (germline): DFQATT, SNEGSKA (reference sequence). The CDR3 length is 14 residues. The V end was cut by 4 bases, the J end by 0 bases, with 9 bases between. CDR3 sequence (DNA): TGCAGTGCTACTCACAAGCCAACTAATGAAAAACTGTTTTTT. Translation: CSATHKPTNEKLFF.

This clonotype occurred many times. The gene calls are TRBV5-6 and TRBJ2-5, with D possibly matching TRBD2 (6 bases). The DNA end favors TRBJ2-7, so the J call may be wrong. The CDR3 loop spans 12 amino acids. CDR1 is SGHDT and CDR2 is YYEEEE in the germline V gene. The CDR3 is CASSTGLYEQYF. CDR3 DNA: TGTGCCAGCAGCACGGGACTTTACGAGCAGTACTTC.

There are many counts of this clonotype. CDR3 nucleotide sequence: TGCGCCAGCAGCCTTCCTGGCAGGGAAGCCCACGAGCAGTACTTC. Its protein product is CASSLPGREAHEQYF. The V gene is TRBV4-3, the J gene TRBJ2-7; tentatively, D is TRBD1 (5 bases). The germline V and J ends were trimmed by 4 bases and 5 bases, with 18 bases remaining between them. The CDR3 is 15 amino acids. From germline, CDR1 is LGHNA and CDR2 YSLEER.

The V gene is TRBV24-1, the J gene TRBJ2-1; 13 bases fit TRBD2. Germline loops: CDR1 KGHDR, CDR2 SFDVKD. This CDR3 contains 17 residues. The V gene end was trimmed by 4 bases and the J gene end by 2 bases; junction bases not matched to a gene: 4. The CDR3 loop is CATSERLAGGAYNEQFF. In nucleotides, the CDR3 is TGTGCCACCAGTGAAAGACTAGCGGGGGGTGCCTACAATGAGCAGTTCTTC.